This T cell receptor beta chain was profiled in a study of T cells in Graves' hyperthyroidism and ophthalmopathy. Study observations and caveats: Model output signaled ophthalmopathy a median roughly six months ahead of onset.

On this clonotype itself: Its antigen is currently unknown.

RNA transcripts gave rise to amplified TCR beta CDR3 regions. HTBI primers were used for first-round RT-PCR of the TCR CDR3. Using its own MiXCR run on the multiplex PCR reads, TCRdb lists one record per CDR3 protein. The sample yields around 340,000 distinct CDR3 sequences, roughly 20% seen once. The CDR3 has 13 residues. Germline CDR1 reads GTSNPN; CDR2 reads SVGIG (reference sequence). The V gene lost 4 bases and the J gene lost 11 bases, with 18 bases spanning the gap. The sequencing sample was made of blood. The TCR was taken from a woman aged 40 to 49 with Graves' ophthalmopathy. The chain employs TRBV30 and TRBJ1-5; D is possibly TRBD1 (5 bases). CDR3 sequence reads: CAWIPGYRLAQHF. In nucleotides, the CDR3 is TGTGCCTGGATACCAGGGTACCGTTTGGCCCAGCATTTT. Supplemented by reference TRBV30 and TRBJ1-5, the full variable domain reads SQTIHQWPATLVQPVGSPLSLECTVEGTSNPNLYWYRQAAGRGLQLLFYSVGIGQISSEVPQNLSASRPQDRQFILSSKKLLLSDSGFYLCAWIPGYRLAQHFGDGTRLSIL.